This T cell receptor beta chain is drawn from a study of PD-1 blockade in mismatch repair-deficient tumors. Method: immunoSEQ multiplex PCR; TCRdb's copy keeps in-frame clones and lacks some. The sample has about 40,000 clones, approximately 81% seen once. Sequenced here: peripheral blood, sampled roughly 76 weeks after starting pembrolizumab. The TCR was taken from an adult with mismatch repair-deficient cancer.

CDR3 residues: CASTLHLTGDQPQHF. The CDR3 DNA follows: TGTGCCAGCACCCTACACCTCACAGGGGATCAGCCCCAGCATTTT. The chain links TRBV6-1 to TRBJ1-5; 7 bases line up with TRBD1. Germline CDR1 is MNHNS and CDR2 is SASEGT. Losses at the gene ends were 7 bases for V and 5 bases for J; bases not matched to a gene: 11. The CDR3 has 15 residues.